This TCR beta chain comes out of a study of tumor and adjacent non-tumor tissue in lung cancer. A modified ARM-PCR protocol with three rounds of nested PCR amplified TCRbeta. MiXCR was run by TCRdb on the multiplex PCR reads, yielding one entry per CDR3 protein. The table lists 220,000 or so distinct CDR3 sequences, 71% of them singletons, with approximately 25% in the top ten. The template was RNA from unsorted bulk tissue. Deletions cut 3 bases from V and 16 bases from J, with 19 bases between. CDR3 length: 12 residues. Germline V gene lookup returns CDR1 DFQATT and CDR2 SNEGSKA (reference sequence). On this clonotype: This could be a read error, since a much larger clone is one nucleotide away.

V gene TRBV20-1 combines with J gene TRBJ2-1; D is unresolved. Sequences were obtained from lung tumor tissue. The receptor comes from a man aged 60-69 years with non-small cell lung cancer. Here the CDR3 reads CSASGSIRAHFF. The DNA of the CDR3 is TGCAGTGCTAGCGGCTCCATCCGGGCGCACTTCTTC.